A selection of T cell receptor beta chains follows, all from one sample in a study of OX40 agonist ivuxolimab in advanced cancers. The table came from immunoSEQ multiplex PCR; TCRdb's copy has only in-frame clones and leaves some out. This table holds roughly 98,000 clones, about 79% found once. Sequenced material: CD4+ or CD8+ T cells sorted from blood, taken in a trial of the OX40 agonist ivuxolimab. The receptors here all came from an adult with an advanced solid tumor such as melanoma, head and neck, liver or kidney cancer. Both conserved end residues are part of each CDR3. Each record gives: clone size, J gene, D gene, V gene, CDR3 protein, CDR3 DNA. D genes are given only for firm matches. Clone size is not always given. Where it is, it says once, few, many or a class for expanded clones.

NA | TRBJ1-3 | TRBD1 | TRBV7-6 | CASTPWTGGEELGNTIYF | TGTGCCAGCACCCCCTGGACAGGGGGCGAGGAACTTGGAAACACCATATATTTT
NA | TRBJ2-7 | NA | TRBV18 | CASSPPDLVYEQYF | TGTGCCAGCTCACCTCCAGACTTGGTGTACGAGCAGTACTTC
NA | TRBJ2-5 | TRBD1 | TRBV7-2 | CASSLRGDRGETQYF | TGTGCCAGCAGCTTACGGGGAGACAGGGGAGAGACCCAGTACTTC
once | TRBJ1-4 | NA | TRBV28 | CASSYPGVGRSKAEKLFF | TGTGCCAGCAGTTACCCCGGAGTGGGGCGATCTAAGGCGGAAAAACTGTTTTTT
NA | TRBJ2-2 | TRBD1 | TRBV28 | CASSRQGATGELFF | TGTGCCAGCAGCCGACAGGGGGCAACCGGGGAGCTGTTTTTT
NA | TRBJ1-2 | NA | TRBV27 | CASRSGTYYGYTF | TGTGCCAGCAGATCCGGGACCTACTATGGCTACACCTTC
NA | TRBJ1-1 | TRBD1 | TRBV6-6 | CASSLSGQSRTEAFF | TGTGCCAGCAGCCTCTCGGGACAGTCACGCACTGAAGCTTTCTTT
NA | TRBJ2-5 | NA | TRBV21-1 | CASSRGTGTGRETQYF | TGTGCCAGCAGCAGGGGGACCGGGACAGGGAGGGAGACCCAGTACTTC
NA | TRBJ2-7 | TRBD2 | TRBV5-6 | CASSLAVAGAKAYEQYF | TGTGCCAGCAGCTTGGCGGTAGCGGGGGCGAAAGCCTACGAGCAGTACTTC
once | TRBJ2-2 | NA | TRBV7-9 | CASSPRTAAGELFF | TGTGCCAGCAGCCCAAGAACGGCGGCCGGGGAGCTGTTTTTT
few | TRBJ1-1 | TRBD1 | TRBV18 | CASSPAPGQGVEAFF | TGTGCCAGCTCACCAGCTCCGGGACAGGGGGTTGAAGCTTTCTTT
NA | TRBJ1-2 | NA | TRBV30 | CAWRQRSQFPLDYGYTF | TGTGCCTGGAGGCAGCGGAGTCAGTTTCCTCTAGATTATGGCTACACCTTC
NA | TRBJ2-7 | NA | TRBV5-4 | CASSLGAGLIGEQYF | TGTGCCAGCAGCTTGGGGGCAGGGTTAATCGGGGAGCAGTACTTC
once | TRBJ2-7 | NA | TRBV6-5 | CASSRLPDYEQYF | TGTGCCAGCAGTAGGCTCCCGGACTACGAGCAGTACTTC
NA | TRBJ2-3 | NA | TRBV2 | CASSDRTSTDTQYF | TGTGCCAGCAGTGATCGGACTAGCACAGATACGCAGTATTTT
NA | TRBJ2-7 | TRBD2 | TRBV18 | CASSILREASSYEQYF | TGTGCCAGCTCAATACTCCGGGAGGCTAGCTCCTACGAGCAGTACTTC
NA | TRBJ2-7 | TRBD2 | TRBV28 | CASSLTSGNLGEQYF | TGTGCCAGCAGTTTAACTAGCGGGAATCTGGGAGAGCAGTACTTC